The 2 T cell receptor beta chains below come from one sample, sequenced in a study of Ad26.COV2.S vaccination and SARS-CoV-2 variants. Clones were read by immunoSEQ multiplex PCR, and TCRdb kept only the in-frame ones, dropping some. The data hold about 400,000 clones, with 80% to 95% observed a single time. Treatment in this sample: some 20 received Ad26.COV2.S at low or high dose, single or two shots; several received placebo; per-sample allocation not given. After the first vaccine or placebo injection, samples were drawn on day 63. Sample: peripheral blood, taken in a trial of Ad26.COV2.S vaccine versus placebo. The receptors were gathered from a person aged 18-60 years who received the Ad26.COV2.S COVID-19 vaccine or a placebo.

As to this clone: This specimen includes other DNA sequences encoding the same CDR3. This chain joins TRBV11-2 and TRBJ2-3; a possible D gene is TRBD2 (5 bases). V shed 1 base and J shed 1 base, with 6 bases lying between them. The CDR3 extends over 14 amino acids. Germline lookup yields CDR1 SGHAT and CDR2 FQNNGV. The chain's CDR3 is CASSLGRGTDTQYF. CDR3 in DNA: TGTGCCAGCAGCTTAGGGCGGGGCACAGATACGCAGTATTTT.

This rearrangement joins TRBV6-5 to TRBJ1-1; D unclear. Germline V gives CDR1 MNHEY, CDR2 SVGAGI. This CDR3 is built from 11 residues. The ends were cut back, 5 bases at V and 6 bases at J, with 7 bases in the middle. CDR3 amino acids: CASSPAAEAFF. CDR3 DNA sequence: TGTGCCAGCAGTCCAGCGGCTGAAGCTTTCTTT.